This T cell receptor (beta chain) was obtained from a study of identical twins (dated by TCRdb to the mid-2010s). With respect to the entire study: The study deep-sequenced TCR alpha and beta repertoires from monozygotic twins, unrelated adults of various ages and cord blood to test whether fetal clonotypes persist. To rule out contamination, replicate twin experiments were performed at different times with different library preparation protocols.

From the cysteine through the phenylalanine, the CDR3 covers 12 amino acids. Only the CDR3 portion is preserved as DNA: 36 bases, with reading frame beginning at the first base. CDR1 and CDR2, looked up from the germline V gene, are SGHAT and FQNNGV. Deletion took 5 bases off V and 4 bases off J, with a span of 6 bases between the germline ends. Only healthy Caucasian donors were included. The twin cohort consisted of three pairs of female monozygotic twins, all aged roughly 18 to 29 years. Peripheral blood mononuclear cells were the source from which RNA for the TCR libraries was isolated. This clonotype showed up many times. Its antigen is still unknown. Per-base qualities were not stored, and no clone one base away is much larger. Libraries were built with 5' RACE. Sequenced using an Illumina HiSeq 2000. Template switching added a universal primer binding site, and the final cDNA carried a unique molecular identifier that allowed TCR cDNA molecules to be counted accurately. First-strand cDNA for TCR alpha and beta chains was synthesized from specific primers in the conserved constant-segment region. To control for contamination, every cDNA library was double barcoded, receiving both a SMART-Mk sample barcode and Illumina barcodes. TruSeq adapter sequences and Illumina sample barcodes were added in two successive PCR steps. TCR alpha and beta cDNA libraries were sequenced on the Illumina HiSeq platform with custom primers. As for the authors' bioinformatics: Raw reads were processed with MiGEC to extract unique molecular identifiers, and MiXCR was used to determine CDR3 positions. Recombination models were inferred per individual with the repgenHMM and IGoR tools using an EM algorithm. The analysis of shared clonotypes was done with the tcR package in R, with sharing normalized by the product of cloneset sizes. To study raw recombination without the effects of thymic and clonal selection, out-of-frame nonproductive sequences were analyzed. Clones were called with MiXCR by TCRdb after fastp trimmed the public reads at Q25, and only in-frame beta chains were retained. Rows with one shared CDR3 protein collapse into an entry with the most common genes and DNA. The V and J calls come from TCRdb's annotation, not from the publication. The sample data list around 680,000 distinct CDR3 sequences, and less than 10% of these were observed just once. The leading ten clones occupy more than 0.75% of the sample.

What the work shows at the level of the full study, not this receptor alone: Zero-insertion analyses could be partly confounded by invariant T cells such as MAIT and iNKT, though diverse VJ usage argued against such confounding for most clonotypes. Recombination models systematically underestimated out-of-frame TCR alpha sharing in monozygotic twins but agreed with sharing between unrelated individuals. Compared with coincidental sharing between unrelated individuals, an excess of low generation-probability sequences was observed among out-of-frame TCR alpha sequences shared between twins. Because the same donors could not be followed over many years, the conclusions relied on cross-sectional statistical analysis. Excess twin sharing in beta out-of-frame sequences was weaker because fewer shared sequences lowered the signal-to-noise ratio. Abundant cord blood beta clonotypes carried fewer insertions; young adult naive repertoires showed a weaker similar trend, while memory repertoires showed none.

This sample also appeared in a second study, on yellow fever vaccine responses in identical twins. As that second study puts it: The authors reported that the T cell response to vaccination in identical twins appeared partly convergent and partly personalized. Focusing on identical twins, the study followed the T cell clones that responded to the vaccine, and did so with precision.

This TCR was sampled from a woman aged 18-30 years in good health. The sequencing sample was made of PBMCs. In this chain, TRBV11-2 is recombined with TRBJ2-1; too little of a D gene remains to name it. The CDR3 amino acid sequence is: CASSPKYNEQFF. The base sequence is TGTGCCAGCAGCCCGAAGTACAATGAGCAGTTCTTC.